The clone carrying this T cell receptor (beta chain) was seen a handful of times. The read stops 3 residues short of the end of the CDR3; the missing end is completed from the germline J gene. The CDR3 consists of 14 residues. In germline, CDR1 is GTSNPN, CDR2 SVGIG (reference sequence). Using immunoSEQ multiplex PCR, the repertoire was profiled, and TCRdb retains in-frame clones only, with some absent. The specimen has under 50,000 clones, none found just once. This sample was taken from a study of T cell clonality in common variable immunodeficiency. Sequenced sample: peripheral blood mononuclear cells. The TCR originated in a person between 18 and 75 years old in good health. V usage is TRBV30 and J usage is TRBJ1-2; a weak D match, TRBD1 (6 bases). CDR3 in amino acids: CASNQGGGQDTYTF. The covered CDR3 bases are TGTGCCTCAAACCAGGGCGGGGGGCAAGATACC.